The 21 T cell receptor beta chains listed next were all sequenced from one sample in a study of cytomegalovirus exposure and HLA in healthy donors. TCRdb's table, derived via immunoSEQ multiplex PCR, lists solely in-frame clones and lacks some. The sample carries roughly 150,000 clones, around 89% recorded once. Source material: PBMCs. The source is a young man in good health and CMV-seronegative.

The chain is built from TRBV14 and TRBJ2-3; a weak D match, TRBD1 (6 bases). V lost 5 bases and J lost 6, with 18 bases in between. Germline V gives CDR1 SGHDN, CDR2 FVKESK. The CDR3 spans 15 residues. CDR3 region: CASSSDRNLGDTQYF. CDR3 sequence (DNA): TGTGCCAGCAGCTCCGACAGGAACCTCGGGGATACGCAGTATTTT.

The chain joins TRBV6-1 to TRBJ1-2; 10 positions agree with TRBD1. J lost 8 bases, V lost 0 bases, and 6 bases had no gene match. CDR3 length: 15 amino acids. The V gene's germline CDR1 is MNHNS and CDR2 SASEGT. The CDR3 loop reads CASSEAHGTGAGYTF. CDR3 DNA: TGTGCCAGCAGTGAAGCGCACGGGACAGGGGCCGGCTACACCTTC.

The V call is TRBV11-2, the J call TRBJ2-5; 11 bases agree with TRBD2. The V and J ends lost 6 bases and 4 bases, in that order; junction bases with no gene match: 7. Per germline, CDR1 SGHAT and CDR2 FQNNGV. The CDR3 is 15 residues long. CDR3 in amino acids: CASSLTSGTLETQYF. Written as DNA, the CDR3 is TGTGCCAGCAGTCTGACTAGCGGGACATTAGAGACCCAGTACTTC.

The chain is built from TRBV28 and TRBJ2-1; 7 bases agree with TRBD2. The CDR3 extends over 16 amino acids. CDR1 and CDR2 from the germline V gene are MDHEN and SYDVKM. Germline trimming cut 6 bases from V and 0 bases from J; bases unmatched to any gene: 8. DNA of the CDR3: TGTGCCAGCAGGTCGGGGGGAGCGGGCTCCTACAATGAGCAGTTCTTC. Protein: CASRSGGAGSYNEQFF.

The chain recombines TRBV27 with TRBJ1-1; D not certain. This CDR3 contains 15 residues. CDR1 and CDR2 (germline): MNHEY, SMNVEV (reference sequence). V lost 3 bases and J lost 4, with 15 bases in between. The CDR3 nucleotides are TGTGCCAGCAGTTTGACGCGGGGAGGTGGCACTGAAGCTTTCTTT. The encoded protein is CASSLTRGGGTEAFF.

The genes are TRBV4-3 and TRBJ2-7, with 12 bases matching TRBD2. The CDR3 covers 15 residues. V lost 0 bases and J lost 6; bases outside the gene matches: 3. The V gene's germline CDR1 is LGHNA and CDR2 YSLEER. The chain's CDR3 is CASSQDTSGRTEQYF. CDR3 DNA: TGCGCCAGCAGCCAAGATACTAGCGGGAGGACCGAGCAGTACTTC.

V gene TRBV7-2 combines with J gene TRBJ1-2, with D uncertain. Trimming cost V 1 base and J 3 bases, with 3 bases left between them. The V gene's germline CDR1 is SGHTA and CDR2 FQGNSA. The CDR3 has 12 residues. The chain's CDR3 is CASSLVDYGYTF. CDR3 coding DNA: TGTGCCAGCAGCTTAGTAGACTATGGCTACACCTTC.

The rearrangement uses TRBV13 and TRBJ2-3, with 10 bases identical to TRBD2. The germline gives CDR1 PRHDT, CDR2 FYEKMQ (reference sequence). V shed 2 bases, J shed 4 bases, and the junction held 6 bases outside the gene matches. The CDR3 covers 16 residues. CDR3 amino acids: CASSLRASGSADTQYF. DNA for the CDR3: TGTGCCAGCAGCTTAAGGGCTAGCGGGAGTGCAGATACGCAGTATTTT.

The J gene is TRBJ2-7, the V gene TRBV21-1; TRBD1, the table's D call, was not compared with the DNA. TRBV21-1 constitutes a pseudogene. CDR3 length: 16 amino acids. This chain's CDR3 is CASRGAGIYLTYEQYV. CDR3 coding DNA: TGTGCCAGCAGAGGGGCAGGGATATACTTAACCTACGAGCAGTACGTC.

The chain has TRBV5-1 and TRBJ1-1, with 7 nucleotides matching TRBD1. V lost 2 bases and J lost 6; bases outside the gene matches: 7. This CDR3 spans 14 amino acids. Germline V lookup: CDR1 SGHRS, CDR2 YFSETQ. Here the CDR3 reads CASSLDRELAEAFF. The CDR3 DNA reads as TGCGCCAGCAGCTTAGACAGGGAACTGGCTGAAGCTTTCTTT.

The V gene is TRBV10-3, the J gene TRBJ2-3; D is unclear. The CDR3 runs 15 residues. Germline V CDR1 and CDR2: ENHRY, SYGVKD. Trimming took 6 bases from V and 4 from J, leaving 17 bases between them. The CDR3 bases are TGTGCCATCAGGCCCCCTAACACTACCCCAGATACGCAGTATTTT. It yields the protein CAIRPPNTTPDTQYF.

CDR3 in amino acids: CASSPSWKRDTGELFF. Here the CDR3 DNA reads TGCGCCAGCAGCCCTTCTTGGAAGAGGGACACCGGGGAGCTGTTTTTT. The chain recombines TRBV5-1 with TRBJ2-2, with a weak D call TRBD2 (5 bases). The CDR3 contains 16 residues. Trimming took 4 bases from V and 3 from J, leaving 16 bases between them. Germline loops: CDR1 SGHRS, CDR2 YFSETQ.

The chain carries TRBV19 and TRBJ1-2, with 7 bases aligning to TRBD1. V trimming: 7 bases; J trimming: 4 bases; junction bases outside the gene matches: 12. The CDR3 spans 15 residues. Germline V gene sequence: CDR1 LNHDA, CDR2 SQIVND (reference sequence). The CDR3 coding sequence is TGTGCCAGTATTATGGACCGGGACAGCCCCTATGGCTACACCTTC. Translated, it gives CASIMDRDSPYGYTF.

This chain links TRBV7-9 with TRBJ2-2; 8 bases align to TRBD1. Germline V gene sequence: CDR1 SEHNR, CDR2 FQNEAQ (reference sequence). The ends lost 3 bases at V and 0 bases at J; junction bases unmatched: 6. The CDR3 has 17 residues. The CDR3 DNA sequence: TGTGCCAGCAGCTTTACTGGACAGGGAGCGAACACCGGGGAGCTGTTTTTT. Protein: CASSFTGQGANTGELFF.

The rearrangement links TRBV27 to TRBJ2-3; 7 bases fit TRBD2. Trimming cost V 3 bases and J 2 bases; bases outside gene matches: 5. The germline gives CDR1 MNHEY, CDR2 SMNVEV (reference sequence). The CDR3 consists of 15 residues. CDR3 loop: CASSLSSGHTDTQYF. The DNA for the CDR3 is TGTGCCAGCAGTTTGTCTAGCGGTCACACAGATACGCAGTATTTT.

This chain connects TRBV4-2 to TRBJ2-2; the match to TRBD1 covers 10 bases. The CDR3 loop spans 17 amino acids. Germline values: CDR1 LGHNA, CDR2 YNFKEQ. The J segment lost 8 bases and the V segment lost 5 bases, leaving 14 bases of the junction unmatched. The CDR3 here is CASSSQPGQGFSGELFF. The CDR3 nucleotides are TGTGCCAGCAGCTCCCAACCGGGACAGGGGTTTTCTGGGGAGCTGTTTTTT.

The rearrangement uses TRBV7-2 and TRBJ1-2; D possibly corresponds to TRBD1 (5 bases). V lost 1 base, J lost 7 bases, and 10 bases lay in between. The CDR3 is 13 amino acids. CDR1 is SGHTA and CDR2 is FQGNSA in the germline V gene. DNA for the CDR3: TGTGCCAGCAGCTTAGATAGGGGTGGTGGCTACACCTTC. This sequence encodes CASSLDRGGGYTF.

V usage is TRBV6-5 and J usage is TRBJ2-7; 10 bases fit TRBD1. Unmatched junction bases numbered 6, after V lost 5 bases and J lost 5 bases. This CDR3 has 14 residues. Germline CDR1 MNHEY, CDR2 SVGAGI. In DNA form, the CDR3 reads TGTGCCAGCAGTGTGGACAGGGGGATTCACGAGCAGTACTTC. This gives the protein CASSVDRGIHEQYF.

This clone was picked up one time. The chain couples TRBV5-1 to TRBJ2-1; TRBD2 matches 7 bases. The V segment lost 0 bases and the J segment 4 bases; nucleotides outside the gene matches: 7. This CDR3 has 16 residues. CDR1 and CDR2 (germline): SGHRS, YFSETQ. The CDR3 here is CASSLVSSGRYNEQFF. For the CDR3, the DNA is TGCGCCAGCAGCTTGGTCAGTAGCGGGCGGTACAATGAGCAGTTCTTC.

The gene calls are TRBV30 and TRBJ1-5; tentative D call: TRBD1 (6 bases). Germline V gene data show CDR1 as GTSNPN and CDR2 as SVGIG (reference sequence). Trimming took 4 bases from V and 0 from J, leaving 10 bases between them. The CDR3 covers 14 residues. The CDR3 DNA sequence: TGTGCCTGGAACAGGGCAATTAGCAATCAGCCCCAGCATTTT. As protein: CAWNRAISNQPQHF.

The genes are TRBV5-6 and TRBJ1-1; D remains unclear. Germline CDR1 SGHDT, CDR2 YYEEEE. This CDR3 is 14 amino acids long. V was cut by 0 bases and J by 3 bases, with 9 bases left in between. The CDR3 bases are TGTGCCAGCAGCTTGGGGTGGCGGGACACTGAAGCTTTCTTT. This sequence encodes CASSLGWRDTEAFF.